This record concerns one T cell receptor (beta chain) sequence. The data stem from a study of shared clonotypes between healthy human individuals. Measured with immunoSEQ multiplex PCR; TCRdb has only the in-frame clones, and not every one. The data show fewer than 1.6 million clones, with 98% seen just once and 0.36% held by the top ten. CDR3 length: 15 residues. Germline V gives CDR1 SNHLY, CDR2 FYNNEI. V lost 6 bases and J lost 7, with 18 bases in between. The origin of this receptor is a man younger than 45 in good health. The chain is built from TRBV2 and TRBJ1-4; TRBD1 might be the D (6 bases). The specimen sequenced was naive CD4+ T cells sorted from blood. Noted subset: CD45RA+ positively selected. The CDR3: CASRSKQGYGEKLFF. In DNA, the CDR3 is TGTGCCAGCAGGTCTAAACAGGGCTACGGTGAAAAACTGTTTTTT.